The 11 T cell receptor beta chains listed next were all sequenced from one sample in a study of human T cells and chemical hapten exposure. MiXCR was run by TCRdb on the RACE reads, yielding one entry per CDR3 protein. The repertoire holds about 82,000 distinct CDR3 sequences, 10% to 15% seen once, with around 5.7% in the top ten. Sample time point: patch test 3, about 24 weeks after DPC sensitization. Treatment described: therapeutic diphenylcyclopropenone sensitization with weekly scalp DPC. Sequenced material: whole blood, taken in connection with sensitization to the hapten diphenylcyclopropenone (DPC). The receptor set was obtained from a woman between 45 and 65 years old with alopecia areata. Some clones in this sample may be carry-over from other donors' samples.

Ten or more counts support this clonotype. The chain couples TRBV20-1 to TRBJ1-2; D is ambiguous. CDR3 length: 14 amino acids. Germline V gene data show CDR1 as DFQATT and CDR2 as SNEGSKA (reference sequence). V was trimmed by 2 bases and J by 4 bases, leaving 14 bases between them. The DNA of the CDR3 is TGCAGTGCTAGAAGGGATCGACCCTTCTATGGCTACACCTTC. As protein: CSARRDRPFYGYTF.

This clonotype occurred a few times. V and J are TRBV29-1 and TRBJ1-1, with D possibly matching TRBD1 (6 bases). The CDR3 totals 16 residues. Germline V gives CDR1 SQVTM, CDR2 ANQGSEA. V was pared by 3 bases and J by 3 bases, with 20 bases between. Here the CDR3 DNA reads TGCAGCGTTGAGGGTTTGGGGGGCTCGCAGGACACTGAAGCTTTCTTT. The encoded protein is CSVEGLGGSQDTEAFF.

The genes are TRBV5-4 and TRBJ1-1; the match to TRBD1 covers 10 bases. Looked up from germline, CDR1 is SGHNT and CDR2 is YYREEE (reference sequence). This CDR3 region has 15 residues. V was pared by 4 bases and J by 1 base, with 4 bases of the junction left unmatched. The CDR3 nucleotides are TGTGCCAGCAGCAGGACAGGGGGATCGAACACTGAAGCTTTCTTT. Translation gives CASSRTGGSNTEAFF.

The V and J genes are TRBV9 and TRBJ2-7, with 7 positions matching TRBD1. The trim removed 0 bases at V and 0 bases at J, leaving 6 bases unmatched. The CDR3 totals 16 residues. CDR1 and CDR2 (germline): SGDLS, YYNGEE. Written as DNA, the CDR3 is TGTGCCAGCAGCGTAGGTGCCGGGACAGTCTCCTACGAGCAGTACTTC. Its protein product is CASSVGAGTVSYEQYF.

This clonotype showed up just a few times. The chain is built from TRBV11-2 and TRBJ2-5; the match to TRBD1 covers 9 bases. CDR1 and CDR2 (germline): SGHAT, FQNNGV. The CDR3 extends over 16 amino acids. V was pared by 1 base and J by 4 bases, with 7 bases of the junction left unmatched. In DNA form, the CDR3 reads TGTGCCAGCAGCTTAGGGGACAGGGTCTTTCCAGAGACCCAGTACTTC. This codes for CASSLGDRVFPETQYF.

This clonotype was seen a handful of times. CDR3 amino acids: CASSLTSHEQYF. As DNA, the CDR3 is TGTGCCAGCAGCTTGACTTCTCACGAGCAGTACTTC. V and J are TRBV5-5 and TRBJ2-7; D remains ambiguous. Looked up from germline, CDR1 is SGHKS and CDR2 is YYEKEE (reference sequence). V was shortened by 1 base and J by 5 bases, with 7 bases between the two germline ends. The CDR3 length is 12 residues.

The table lists this clonotype with many counts. The chain recombines TRBV11-2 with TRBJ2-5, with D perhaps TRBD2 (6 bases). The ends were cut back, 2 bases at V and 2 bases at J, with 12 bases in the middle. Germline values: CDR1 SGHAT, CDR2 FQNNGV. The CDR3 is 15 amino acids. The chain's CDR3 is CASSLRGLIQETQYF. CDR3 nucleotide sequence: TGTGCCAGCAGCTTAAGGGGACTGATACAAGAGACCCAGTACTTC.

This clonotype turned up a few times. The rearrangement uses TRBV6-6 and TRBJ2-7; TRBD1 is a possible D gene (5 bases). This CDR3 region has 13 residues. With 8 bases removed from V and 3 bases from J, the gap between germline ends came to 14 bases. Germline V lookup: CDR1 MNHNY, CDR2 SVGAGI (reference sequence). This chain's CDR3 is CASGQGTGYEQYF. The CDR3 nucleotides read TGTGCCAGCGGGCAGGGAACAGGCTACGAGCAGTACTTC.

This chain joins TRBV29-1 and TRBJ1-1, with D tentatively TRBD1 (5 bases). The CDR3 has 14 residues. V lost 4 bases to trimming and J lost 2 bases, with 14 bases between them. Germline lookup yields CDR1 SQVTM and CDR2 ANQGSEA. The DNA for the CDR3 is TGCAGCGTTGCGGAGACAGATAGCAACACTGAAGCTTTCTTT. Its translation: CSVAETDSNTEAFF.

V is TRBV28 and J is TRBJ1-2; D is unresolved. Per the germline V gene, CDR1 is MDHEN and CDR2 is SYDVKM. With 2 bases removed from V and 8 bases from J, the gap between germline ends came to 9 bases. This CDR3 spans 12 amino acids. The CDR3 DNA sequence: TGTGCCAGCAGTTTAAGCATGGACGGCTACACCTTC. It yields the protein CASSLSMDGYTF.

This CDR3 is CASSPRISYEQFF. CDR3 in DNA: TGTGCCAGCAGCCCCCGTATTTCGTATGAGCAGTTCTTC. V is TRBV3-1 and J is TRBJ2-1; D not certain. The germline V and J ends were trimmed by 4 bases and 8 bases, with 12 bases remaining between them. The CDR3 covers 13 residues. Germline loops: CDR1 LGHDT, CDR2 YNNKEL (reference sequence).